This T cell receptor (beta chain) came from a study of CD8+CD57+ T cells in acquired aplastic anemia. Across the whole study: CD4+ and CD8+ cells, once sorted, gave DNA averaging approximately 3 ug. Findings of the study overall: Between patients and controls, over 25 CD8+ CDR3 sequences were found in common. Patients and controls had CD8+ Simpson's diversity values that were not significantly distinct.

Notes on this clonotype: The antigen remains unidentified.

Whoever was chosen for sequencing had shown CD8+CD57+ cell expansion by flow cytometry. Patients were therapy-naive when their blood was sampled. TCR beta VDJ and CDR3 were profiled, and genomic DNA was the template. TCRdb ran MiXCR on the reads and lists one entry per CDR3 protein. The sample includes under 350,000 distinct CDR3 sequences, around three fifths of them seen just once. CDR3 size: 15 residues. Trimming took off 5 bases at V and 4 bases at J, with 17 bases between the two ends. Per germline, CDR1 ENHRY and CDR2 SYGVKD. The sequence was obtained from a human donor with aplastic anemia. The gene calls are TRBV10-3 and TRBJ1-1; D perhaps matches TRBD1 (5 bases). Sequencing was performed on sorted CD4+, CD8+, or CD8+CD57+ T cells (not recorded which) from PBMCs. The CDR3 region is CAISSPEGRGTEAFF. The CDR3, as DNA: TGTGCCATCAGTTCCCCCGAGGGGAGGGGCACTGAAGCTTTCTTT.